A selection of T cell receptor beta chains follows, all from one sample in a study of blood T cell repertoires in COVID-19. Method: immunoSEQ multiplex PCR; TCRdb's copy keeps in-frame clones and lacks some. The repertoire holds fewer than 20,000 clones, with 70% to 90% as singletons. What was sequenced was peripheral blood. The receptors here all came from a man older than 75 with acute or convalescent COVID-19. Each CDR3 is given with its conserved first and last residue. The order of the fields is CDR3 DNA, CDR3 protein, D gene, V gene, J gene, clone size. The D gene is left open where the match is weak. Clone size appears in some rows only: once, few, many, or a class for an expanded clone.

CDR3nt: TGTGCCAGCAGTGAATCAACAGTGGAATTGTCACCCCTCCACTTT
CDR3aa: CASSESTVELSPLHF
d_gene: .
v_gene: TRBV25-1
j_gene: TRBJ1-6
abundance: .

CDR3nt: TGTGCCAGCAGCCTTGGGACAGGGGGCTGGTATGGCTACACCTTC
CDR3aa: CASSLGTGGWYGYTF
d_gene: TRBD1
v_gene: TRBV9
j_gene: TRBJ1-2
abundance: once

CDR3nt: TGCGCCAGCAGCTTGCCGACCGGGACATACAATGAGCAGTTCTTC
CDR3aa: CASSLPTGTYNEQFF
d_gene: .
v_gene: TRBV5-1
j_gene: TRBJ2-1
abundance: .

CDR3nt: TGTGCCAGTAGTATCATTCCGACAAACTTTAGCAATCAGCCCCAGCATTTT
CDR3aa: CASSIIPTNFSNQPQHF
d_gene: .
v_gene: TRBV19
j_gene: TRBJ1-5
abundance: once

CDR3nt: TGCGCCAGCAAACGTAACGGGTTCACGAACACTGAAGCTTTCTTT
CDR3aa: CASKRNGFTNTEAFF
d_gene: .
v_gene: TRBV5-1
j_gene: TRBJ1-1
abundance: .

CDR3nt: TGTGCCAGCAGCTCGATTGCTAGCAGACTAAACAATGAGCAGTTCTTC
CDR3aa: CASSSIASRLNNEQFF
d_gene: .
v_gene: TRBV7-3
j_gene: TRBJ2-1
abundance: .

CDR3nt: TGCGCCAGCACCGAAGGACAGAACTATGGCTACACCTTC
CDR3aa: CASTEGQNYGYTF
d_gene: .
v_gene: TRBV5-1
j_gene: TRBJ1-2
abundance: .

CDR3nt: TGCGCCAGCAGCTTGGCCGGGCAGGGAGGGGATACGCAGTATTTT
CDR3aa: CASSLAGQGGDTQYF
d_gene: TRBD2
v_gene: TRBV5-1
j_gene: TRBJ2-3
abundance: .

CDR3nt: TGTGCCAGCAAAGTCGGTGCCTCCAGGGATGGCTACACCTTC
CDR3aa: CASKVGASRDGYTF
d_gene: .
v_gene: TRBV6-5
j_gene: TRBJ1-2
abundance: .

CDR3nt: TGTGCCAGCAGTCCGGGGGGAGGGAGTGGCTACACCTTC
CDR3aa: CASSPGGGSGYTF
d_gene: .
v_gene: TRBV28
j_gene: TRBJ1-2
abundance: few

CDR3nt: TGCAGTGCAGGGACTAGCTACGAGCAGTACTTC
CDR3aa: CSAGTSYEQYF
d_gene: TRBD2
v_gene: TRBV20-1
j_gene: TRBJ2-7
abundance: .

CDR3nt: TGTGCCAGCAGCCAAGCTGTGAACACTGAAGCTTTCTTT
CDR3aa: CASSQAVNTEAFF
d_gene: .
v_gene: TRBV3-1/TRBV3-2
j_gene: TRBJ1-1
abundance: .

CDR3nt: TGTGCCAGCGGGCGACAGGGCGGTTCACCCCTCCACTTT
CDR3aa: CASGRQGGSPLHF
d_gene: TRBD1
v_gene: TRBV25-1
j_gene: TRBJ1-6
abundance: .

CDR3nt: TGTGCCAGCATTTCACTAGCGGGAAAATACAATGAGCAGTTCTTC
CDR3aa: CASISLAGKYNEQFF
d_gene: TRBD2
v_gene: TRBV6-5
j_gene: TRBJ2-1
abundance: .

CDR3nt: TGTGCCAGCAGTGGGACAGGCACTGAAGCTTTCTTT
CDR3aa: CASSGTGTEAFF
d_gene: TRBD1
v_gene: TRBV2
j_gene: TRBJ1-1
abundance: .

CDR3nt: TGTGCCAGCAGCCTTGGACAGCCAAGGAACACTGAAGCTTTCTTT
CDR3aa: CASSLGQPRNTEAFF
d_gene: .
v_gene: TRBV7-9
j_gene: TRBJ1-1
abundance: .

CDR3nt: TGCGCCAGCAGCTTATCCGGACTAGCGGGAGCTACAGATACGCAGTATTTT
CDR3aa: CASSLSGLAGATDTQYF
d_gene: TRBD2
v_gene: TRBV5-1
j_gene: TRBJ2-3
abundance: .

CDR3nt: TGTGCCAGCAGCCAGGCTCCTACAGGGGAGACCCAGTACTTC
CDR3aa: CASSQAPTGETQYF
d_gene: .
v_gene: TRBV3-1/TRBV3-2
j_gene: TRBJ2-5
abundance: .

CDR3nt: TGTGCCAGCAGCCAAGTAGAAGGAGGGCGCACAGATACGCAGTATTTT
CDR3aa: CASSQVEGGRTDTQYF
d_gene: .
v_gene: TRBV4-2
j_gene: TRBJ2-3
abundance: .

CDR3nt: TGTGCCAGTAGTCCCCGGACTAGCGGGTTGGGGGATGAGCAGTTCTTC
CDR3aa: CASSPRTSGLGDEQFF
d_gene: TRBD2
v_gene: TRBV19
j_gene: TRBJ2-1
abundance: .

CDR3nt: TGTGCCAGTAGTCAACAGGGGAGGAACACTGAAGCTTTCTTT
CDR3aa: CASSQQGRNTEAFF
d_gene: TRBD1
v_gene: TRBV19
j_gene: TRBJ1-1
abundance: .

CDR3nt: TGTGCCAGCAGCTTGACAGGGGGCATTTGGTACTTC
CDR3aa: CASSLTGGIWYF
d_gene: TRBD1
v_gene: TRBV5-8
j_gene: TRBJ2-7
abundance: .